The 30 T cell receptor beta chains below come from one sample, sequenced in a study of cytomegalovirus exposure and HLA in healthy donors. Researchers ran the PCR with 60 Vbeta and 13 Jbeta primers. Produced via immunoSEQ multiplex PCR; TCRdb's table is partial and in-frame only. The sample lists 170,000 or so clones, just under 85% seen once, with roughly 5% in the top ten. The sequenced material came from PBMCs. These receptors all stem from a girl aged 10-17 years in good health and CMV-seropositive.

This clone was detected only a few times. V usage is TRBV4-2 and J usage is TRBJ1-2; the D gene is possibly TRBD1 (6 bases). V was trimmed by 3 bases and J by 2 bases, leaving 10 bases between them. Germline-derived CDR1 and CDR2 are LGHNA and YNFKEQ. This CDR3 has 14 residues. CDR3 sequence: CASSHPGQNYGYTF. In nucleotides, the CDR3 is TGTGCCAGCAGCCACCCTGGACAGAACTATGGCTACACCTTC.

The rearrangement joins TRBV30 to TRBJ2-2; D is unresolved. Germline lookup yields CDR1 GTSNPN and CDR2 SVGIG (reference sequence). The CDR3 has 13 residues. The V gene lost 2 bases and the J gene lost 6 bases, with 10 bases spanning the gap. The CDR3 loop reads CAWSSSAAGELFF. In DNA form, the CDR3 reads TGTGCCTGGAGTTCCAGTGCGGCCGGGGAGCTGTTTTTT.

This chain connects TRBV4-1 to TRBJ2-5; D is ambiguous. TRBJ2-7 explains the end of the DNA better; the J call may be wrong. Per the germline V gene, CDR1 is MGHRA and CDR2 is YSYEKL. The CDR3 sequence is 15 residues long. This CDR3 is CASSQLVRSSYEQYF. CDR3 DNA sequence: TGCGCCAGCAGCCAATTGGTGAGGAGCTCCTACGAGCAGTACTTC.

Only a few counts were recorded for this clone. This rearrangement joins TRBV11-3 to TRBJ1-2, with D perhaps matching TRBD1 (6 bases). CDR3 length: 16 amino acids. CDR1 is SGHNT, CDR2 YENEEA, per germline. V was cut by 1 base and J by 1 base, with 13 bases left in between. The CDR3 sequence is CASSLGQDFFNYGYTF. The CDR3 DNA reads as TGTGCCAGCAGCTTAGGACAGGATTTCTTTAACTATGGCTACACCTTC.

This sequence joins TRBV7-9 and TRBJ2-7, with D perhaps TRBD1 (5 bases). V lost 1 base to trimming and J lost 3 bases, with 13 bases between them. The CDR3 is 15 amino acids. Germline V CDR1 and CDR2: SEHNR, FQNEAQ (reference sequence). CDR3 loop: CASSLVWQGGYEQYF. The CDR3 region has the DNA TGTGCCAGCAGCTTAGTATGGCAGGGCGGCTACGAGCAGTACTTC.

CDR3 coding DNA: TGTGCCAGCAGTGACCTCGGGAATCAGCCCCAGCATTTT. Residues: CASSDLGNQPQHF. The chain uses TRBV6-1 and TRBJ1-5, with D uncertain. The CDR3 consists of 13 residues. CDR1 is MNHNS, CDR2 SASEGT, per germline. V dropped 3 bases and J dropped 4 bases, with 7 bases sitting between them.

This clone was seen a few times. The chain employs TRBV10-1 and TRBJ2-1; possibly TRBD2 for D (5 bases). The CDR3 length is 16 residues. Trimming pared 3 bases from V and 7 bases from J, leaving 19 bases between. Germline assignment: CDR1 WNHNN and CDR2 SYGVQD (reference sequence). As DNA, the CDR3 is TGCGCCAGCAGTGACCCCACTTGGGGAGTACCTAATGAGCAGTTCTTC. This encodes CASSDPTWGVPNEQFF.

The rearrangement links TRBV29-1 to TRBJ2-7; maybe TRBD2 (6 bases). The length of the CDR3 is 13 residues. Trimming cost V 6 bases and J 2 bases, with 14 bases left between them. Germline-derived CDR1 and CDR2 are SQVTM and ANQGSEA. The CDR3 bases are TGCAGCGTGCGGGGTGGGTCTCCCTACGAGCAGTACTTC. Its protein is CSVRGGSPYEQYF.

The chain joins TRBV10-2 to TRBJ2-2, with D unclear. CDR1 WSHSY and CDR2 SAAADI come from the germline V gene. V was clipped by 8 bases and J by 6 bases, with 10 bases between them. There are 12 residues in the CDR3. The CDR3 loop reads CASYKRAGELFF. In DNA, the CDR3 is TGCGCCAGCTACAAGCGCGCCGGGGAGCTGTTTTTT.

This chain joins TRBV19 and TRBJ1-1; 11 bases line up with TRBD1. The CDR3 sequence is 17 residues long. The V and J ends lost 5 bases and 1 base, in that order; junction bases with no gene match: 9. CDR1 is LNHDA and CDR2 is SQIVND in the germline V gene (reference sequence). The CDR3 sequence is CASSSGQGVTRNTEAFF. CDR3 bases: TGTGCCAGTAGTTCGGGACAGGGGGTCACACGGAACACTGAAGCTTTCTTT.

This chain connects TRBV6-6 to TRBJ2-2, with D maybe TRBD1 (8 bases). CDR1 MNHNY and CDR2 SVGAGI come from the germline V gene (reference sequence). Trimming removed 6 bases at V and 5 bases at J, with 16 bases between. The CDR3 is 15 residues long. CDR3 bases: TGTGCCAGCAGCAGCGGACAGGGAGGGACCGGGGAGCTGTTTTTT. It encodes CASSSGQGGTGELFF.

V is TRBV5-1 and J is TRBJ2-3; a possible D gene is TRBD2 (6 bases). Germline values: CDR1 SGHRS, CDR2 YFSETQ. The CDR3 has 16 residues. V lost 0 bases and J 3 bases, leaving 14 bases between the germline ends. For the CDR3, the DNA is TGCGCCAGCAGCTTGGACGGCAGGGCGGGGACAGATACGCAGTATTTT. Its translation is CASSLDGRAGTDTQYF.

The chain's CDR3 is CASSRQDDQPQHF. Written as DNA, the CDR3 is TGTGCCAGCAGTAGACAGGACGATCAGCCCCAGCATTTT. The chain couples TRBV2 to TRBJ1-5; D perhaps matches TRBD1 (6 bases). V lost 5 bases to trimming and J lost 5 bases, with 10 bases between them. CDR3 length: 13 amino acids. Germline V gene sequence: CDR1 SNHLY, CDR2 FYNNEI.

This rearrangement joins TRBV5-4 to TRBJ2-3; D not certain. The CDR3 is 15 residues long. V lost 0 bases and J 4 bases, leaving 12 bases between the germline ends. Germline CDR1 SGHNT, CDR2 YYREEE (reference sequence). CDR3 sequence (DNA): TGTGCCAGCAGCTTGGAACCGGGTATGCCAGATACGCAGTATTTT. It is translated as CASSLEPGMPDTQYF.

The chain carries TRBV9 and TRBJ1-1; D unresolved. Germline V CDR1 and CDR2: SGDLS, YYNGEE. Trimming cost V 4 bases and J 4 bases, with 14 bases left between them. CDR3 length equals 14 residues. For the CDR3, the DNA is TGTGCCAGCAGCCCCCCTAGGCCCCTCACTGAAGCTTTCTTT. Translated: CASSPPRPLTEAFF.

V and J are TRBV6-5 and TRBJ1-3; no clear D. Germline V CDR1 and CDR2: MNHEY, SVGAGI. The CDR3 totals 14 residues. V lost 2 bases, J lost 3 bases, and 8 bases lay in between. The CDR3 protein is CASSYGEGGNTIYF. The CDR3 bases are TGTGCCAGCAGTTACGGGGAGGGTGGAAACACCATATATTTT.

The V gene is TRBV6-6, the J gene TRBJ1-1, with a possible D match to TRBD1 (6 bases). CDR3 size: 13 residues. CDR1 MNHNY and CDR2 SVGAGI come from the germline V gene (reference sequence). Trimming removed 5 bases from V and 4 bases from J, with 11 bases in between. CDR3 loop: CASSNARGTEAFF. The CDR3 coding sequence is TGTGCCAGCAGTAACGCCAGGGGCACTGAAGCTTTCTTT.

The chain couples TRBV7-9 to TRBJ2-7; 7 bases line up with TRBD1. Losses at the gene ends were 5 bases for V and 3 bases for J; bases not matched to a gene: 10. The CDR3 spans 15 residues. Germline CDR1 SEHNR, CDR2 FQNEAQ (reference sequence). This CDR3 is CASSKLRDSHYEQYF. As DNA, the CDR3 is TGTGCCAGCAGCAAACTACGGGACAGCCACTACGAGCAGTACTTC.

The rearrangement uses TRBV19 and TRBJ2-1, with 10 bases fitting TRBD1. Looked up from germline, CDR1 is LNHDA and CDR2 is SQIVND (reference sequence). The CDR3 extends over 15 amino acids. The trim removed 7 bases at V and 4 bases at J, leaving 7 bases unmatched. The CDR3 is CASTHGTGEYNEQFF. The DNA for the CDR3 is TGTGCCAGTACGCACGGGACAGGGGAGTACAATGAGCAGTTCTTC.

J is TRBJ2-5 and V is TRBV9, with 11 nucleotides matching TRBD2. The ends lost 2 bases at V and 0 bases at J; junction bases unmatched: 3. The CDR3 consists of 16 residues. Germline V gene lookup returns CDR1 SGDLS and CDR2 YYNGEE. The CDR3 sequence is CASSVGLAADQETQYF. Written as DNA, the CDR3 is TGTGCCAGCAGCGTGGGACTAGCGGCAGACCAAGAGACCCAGTACTTC.

The chain employs TRBV30 and TRBJ2-2; D not resolved. This CDR3 region has 15 residues. Germline V lookup: CDR1 GTSNPN, CDR2 SVGIG (reference sequence). The germline V and J ends were trimmed by 1 base and 4 bases, with 13 bases remaining between them. CDR3 in amino acids: CAWSGRRIGTGELFF. CDR3 DNA sequence: TGTGCCTGGAGTGGCAGGCGTATTGGCACCGGGGAGCTGTTTTTT.

This clone occurred once. One junction end does not reproduce the germline sequence, and a read error may be involved. The chain recombines TRBV12-5 with TRBJ1-5; the D gene is possibly TRBD1 (6 bases). Germline lookup yields CDR1 LGHNT and CDR2 FRNRAP. The CDR3 runs 16 residues. The CDR3 nucleotides read TGTGCTAGTGCAATGCGTACAGGGTTAGCAAATCAGTCCCAGCATTTT. Translated: CASAMRTGLANQSQHF.

As DNA, the CDR3 is TGTGCCAGTAGCTCGGGACAGGGGTTGCGGATACCGCGGGAGCTGTTTTTT. Its protein is CASSSGQGLRIPRELFF. The rearrangement joins TRBV19 to TRBJ2-2, with 10 positions matching TRBD1. CDR1 LNHDA and CDR2 SQIVND come from the germline V gene (reference sequence). The CDR3 spans 17 residues. Trimming removed 6 bases from V and 9 bases from J; junction bases left unmatched: 16.

This chain links TRBV12-2 with TRBJ2-7; the table gives TRBD1 as D, unverified against the DNA. TRBV12-2 is shown as a pseudogene. CDR3 length equals 14 residues. The DNA of the CDR3 is TGTGCAAGTCGCCCGAGGACAGCCCACTACGAGCAGTACTTC. It is translated as CASRPRTAHYEQYF.

The rearrangement joins TRBV5-1 to TRBJ1-2; TRBD1 aligns across 8 bases. V was clipped by 2 bases and J by 4 bases; unmatched bases: 10. Germline CDR1 and CDR2: SGHRS and YFSETQ. The CDR3 contains 16 residues. The CDR3 bases are TGCGCCAGCAGCTTCCGACAGGGGCGACATCCCTATGGCTACACCTTC. This sequence encodes CASSFRQGRHPYGYTF.

This clone appeared once. V gene TRBV2 combines with J gene TRBJ1-6, with a possible D match to TRBD1 (6 bases). The CDR3 has 13 amino acids. V was cut by 5 bases and J by 7 bases, with 9 bases left in between. Looked up from germline, CDR1 is SNHLY and CDR2 is FYNNEI. The CDR3 sequence: CASSPGDNSPLHF. The CDR3 bases are TGTGCCAGCAGTCCAGGGGACAATTCACCCCTCCACTTT.

This clone turned up a few times. The V call is TRBV28, the J call TRBJ1-2; 7 bases are shared with TRBD1. The trim removed 4 bases at V and 8 bases at J, leaving 7 bases unmatched. Germline CDR1 and CDR2: MDHEN and SYDVKM. This CDR3 is built from 13 residues. This chain's CDR3 is CASSSGQVPGYTF. The CDR3, as DNA: TGTGCCAGCAGTTCAGGACAGGTGCCCGGCTACACCTTC.

The V call is TRBV5-1, the J call TRBJ1-2; 9 nucleotides line up with TRBD1. The germline CDR1 and CDR2 sequences are SGHRS and YFSETQ. This CDR3 has 16 residues. The V segment lost 1 base and the J segment 6 bases; nucleotides outside the gene matches: 10. CDR3 loop: CASSLSGQGYVDGYTF. The CDR3 DNA is TGCGCCAGCAGCTTGTCGGGACAGGGATACGTCGATGGCTACACCTTC.

This clone was counted a few times. The chain is built from TRBV6-1 and TRBJ2-1; TRBD1 might be the D (6 bases). Germline V gene data show CDR1 as MNHNS and CDR2 as SASEGT. The V end was cut by 6 bases, the J end by 6 bases, with 18 bases between. The CDR3 totals 15 residues. This CDR3 is CASRKGGVAPNEQFF. The DNA for the CDR3 is TGTGCCAGCAGGAAAGGGGGAGTAGCCCCCAATGAGCAGTTCTTC.

The chain is built from TRBV6-5 and TRBJ2-7; possibly TRBD1 for D (6 bases). The germline gives CDR1 MNHEY, CDR2 SVGAGI. This CDR3 has 15 residues. Trimming took off 6 bases at V and 6 bases at J, with 21 bases between the two ends. This chain's CDR3 is CASSSLQGAAVEQYF. Here the CDR3 DNA reads TGTGCCAGCAGCTCTTTACAGGGAGCTGCGGTCGAGCAGTACTTC.